Below, one T cell receptor (beta chain) is given with its context. Its cognate antigen is unknown. V lost 0 bases and J 5 bases, leaving 9 bases between the germline ends. Germline assignment: CDR1 SGHDT and CDR2 YYEEEE. The CDR3 is 14 residues long. The sample is drawn from a study of siplizumab effects on memory and regulatory T cells. This table comes from immunoSEQ multiplex PCR, and its TCRdb copy is limited to in-frame clones, with some not included. The sample records roughly 75,000 clones, around 93% being singletons. Notes on the study in general: Treg-derived clones made up an average of roughly 70% of mappable alloreactive CD4+ clones with siplizumab and 25% to 30% in controls. Both greater diversity than memory cells and a major contribution to the alloresponse seemed to characterize naive T cells.

The TCR originated in a human donor in good health. The V call is TRBV5-6, the J call TRBJ1-5; D is ambiguous. The sequenced sample was CD8+ T cells sorted from blood. The CDR3 sequence is CASSLGLEDQPQHF. The CDR3 nucleotides read TGTGCCAGCAGCTTGGGGTTGGAGGATCAGCCCCAGCATTTT.